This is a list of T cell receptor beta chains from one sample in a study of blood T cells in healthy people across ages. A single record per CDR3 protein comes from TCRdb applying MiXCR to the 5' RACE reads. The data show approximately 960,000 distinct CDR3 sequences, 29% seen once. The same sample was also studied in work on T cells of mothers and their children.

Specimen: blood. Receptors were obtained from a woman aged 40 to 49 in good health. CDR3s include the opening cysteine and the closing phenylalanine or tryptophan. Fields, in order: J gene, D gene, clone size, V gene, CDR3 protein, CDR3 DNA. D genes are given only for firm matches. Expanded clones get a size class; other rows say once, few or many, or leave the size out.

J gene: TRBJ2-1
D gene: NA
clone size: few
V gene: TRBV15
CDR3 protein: CATSRDAGAGRWNEQFF
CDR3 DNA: TGTGCCACCAGCAGAGATGCCGGGGCAGGGCGCTGGAATGAGCAGTTCTTC

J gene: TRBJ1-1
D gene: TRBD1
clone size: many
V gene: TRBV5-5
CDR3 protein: CASTPNLRDSMNTEAFF
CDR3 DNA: TGTGCCAGCACCCCTAATCTCCGGGACAGCATGAACACTGAAGCTTTCTTT

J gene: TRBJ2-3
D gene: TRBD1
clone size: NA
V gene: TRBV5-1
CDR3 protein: CASSRDRTRTDTQYF
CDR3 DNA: TGCGCCAGCAGTCGGGACAGGACCCGCACAGATACGCAGTATTTT

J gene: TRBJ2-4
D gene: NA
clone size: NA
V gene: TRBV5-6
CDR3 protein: CASSSAMWEQYF
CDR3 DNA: TGTGCCAGCAGCTCCGCCATGTGGGAGCAGTACTTC

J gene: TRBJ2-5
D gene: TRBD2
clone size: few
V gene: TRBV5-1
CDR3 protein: CASTMAGGKETQYF
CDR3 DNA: TGCGCCAGCACAATGGCGGGGGGGAAAGAGACCCAGTACTTC

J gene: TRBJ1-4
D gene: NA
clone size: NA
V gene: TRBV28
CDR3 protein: CASSFSGLATNEKLFF
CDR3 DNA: TGTGCCAGCAGTTTTAGCGGGCTTGCAACTAATGAAAAACTGTTTTTT

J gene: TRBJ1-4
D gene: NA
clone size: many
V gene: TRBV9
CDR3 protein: CASSEGGIDEKLFF
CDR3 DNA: TGTGCCAGCAGCGAAGGGGGTATTGATGAAAAACTGTTTTTT

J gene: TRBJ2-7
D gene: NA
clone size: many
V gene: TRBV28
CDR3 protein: CASRPPRGLTYEQYF
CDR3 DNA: TGTGCCAGCAGACCCCCACGGGGGTTAACCTACGAGCAGTACTTC

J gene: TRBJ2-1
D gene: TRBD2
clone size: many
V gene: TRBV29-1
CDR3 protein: CSVEALAVNEQFF
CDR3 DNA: TGCAGCGTTGAAGCACTAGCGGTCAATGAGCAGTTCTTC

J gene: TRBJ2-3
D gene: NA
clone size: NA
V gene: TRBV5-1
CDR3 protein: CASSLGPMSEDTQYF
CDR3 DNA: TGCGCCAGCAGCTTAGGGCCGATGAGTGAGGATACGCAGTATTTT

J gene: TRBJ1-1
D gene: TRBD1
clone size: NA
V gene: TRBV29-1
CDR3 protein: CSVWTGGNTEAFF
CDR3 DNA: TGCAGCGTATGGACAGGAGGGAACACCGAAGCTTTCTTT

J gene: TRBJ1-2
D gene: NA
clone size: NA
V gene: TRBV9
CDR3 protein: CASSTRDIIYGYTF
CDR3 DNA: TGTGCCAGCAGCACGCGGGACATTATCTATGGCTACACCTTC

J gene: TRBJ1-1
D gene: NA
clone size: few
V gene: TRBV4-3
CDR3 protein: CASSRSDGPNTEAFF
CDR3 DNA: TGCGCCAGCAGCCGATCCGATGGGCCGAACACTGAAGCTTTCTTT

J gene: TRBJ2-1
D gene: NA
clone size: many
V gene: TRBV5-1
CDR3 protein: CASSLGQDYNEQFF
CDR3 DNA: TGCGCCAGCAGCTTGGGGCAGGACTACAATGAGCAGTTCTTC

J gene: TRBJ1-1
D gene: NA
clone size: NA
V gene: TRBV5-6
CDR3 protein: CASSFSGGYAEAFF
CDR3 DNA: TGTGCCAGCAGCTTCAGTGGGGGGTATGCTGAAGCTTTCTTT

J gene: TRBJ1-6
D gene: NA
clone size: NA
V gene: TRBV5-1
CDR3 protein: CASSAGDSPLHF
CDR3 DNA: TGCGCCAGCAGCGCAGGAGATTCACCCCTCCACTTT

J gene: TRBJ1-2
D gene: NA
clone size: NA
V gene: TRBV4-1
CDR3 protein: CASSHEGSLGQRHYGYTF
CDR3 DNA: TGCGCCAGCAGCCACGAGGGAAGCTTAGGACAGCGGCACTATGGCTACACCTTC

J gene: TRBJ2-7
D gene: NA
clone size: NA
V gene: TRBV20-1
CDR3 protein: CSASGRAIYEQYF
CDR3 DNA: TGCAGTGCCTCCGGCAGGGCGATCTACGAGCAGTACTTC

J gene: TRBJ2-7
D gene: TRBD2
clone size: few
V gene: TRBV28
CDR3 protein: CASSPQSWRGVYEQYF
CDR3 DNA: TGTGCCAGCAGTCCCCAGAGTTGGCGGGGGGTCTACGAGCAGTACTTC

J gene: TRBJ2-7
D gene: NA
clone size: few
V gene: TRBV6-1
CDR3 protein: CASSEIVRGLLSYEQYF
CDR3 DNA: TGTGCCAGCAGCGAAATTGTACGGGGGCTCCTCTCCTACGAGCAGTACTTC

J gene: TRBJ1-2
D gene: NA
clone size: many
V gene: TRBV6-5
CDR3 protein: CASSMGPLYGYTF
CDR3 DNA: TGTGCCAGCAGTATGGGACCGCTCTATGGCTACACCTTC

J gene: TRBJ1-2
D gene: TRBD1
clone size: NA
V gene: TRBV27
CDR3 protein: CASRTDRGGYGYTF
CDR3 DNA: TGTGCCAGCAGGACAGACAGGGGTGGCTATGGCTACACCTTC

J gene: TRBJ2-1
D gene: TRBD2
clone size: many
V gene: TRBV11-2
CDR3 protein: CASRSWGGLDNEQFF
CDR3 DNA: TGTGCCAGCAGGTCCTGGGGGGGATTAGACAATGAGCAGTTCTTC

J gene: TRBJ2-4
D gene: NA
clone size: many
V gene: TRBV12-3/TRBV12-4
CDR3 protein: CASIGREMGLAKNIQYF
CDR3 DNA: TGTGCCAGCATAGGCAGGGAGATGGGTTTAGCCAAAAACATTCAGTACTTC

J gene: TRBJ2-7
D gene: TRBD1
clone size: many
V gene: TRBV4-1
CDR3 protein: CASSQGRNRDRGYEQYF
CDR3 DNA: TGCGCCAGCAGCCAAGGTCGGAATAGGGACAGGGGTTACGAGCAGTACTTC

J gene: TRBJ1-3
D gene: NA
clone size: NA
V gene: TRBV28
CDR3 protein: CASSSPGTPGNTIYF
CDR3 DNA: TGTGCCAGCAGTTCCCCCGGGACGCCTGGAAACACCATATATTTT

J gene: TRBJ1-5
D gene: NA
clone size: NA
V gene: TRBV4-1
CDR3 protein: CASSGHARNQPQHF
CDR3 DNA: TGCGCCAGCAGCGGACACGCTAGGAATCAGCCCCAGCATTTT

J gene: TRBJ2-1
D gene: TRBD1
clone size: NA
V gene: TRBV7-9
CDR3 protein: CASSLLGQASYNKQFF
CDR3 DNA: TGTGCCAGCAGCTTATTAGGACAGGCCTCCTACAATAAGCAGTTCTTC

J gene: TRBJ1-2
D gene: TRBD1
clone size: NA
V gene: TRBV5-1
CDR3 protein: CASSLGGQGLGYTF
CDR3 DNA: TGCGCCAGCAGCTTGGGAGGACAGGGGCTTGGCTACACCTTC

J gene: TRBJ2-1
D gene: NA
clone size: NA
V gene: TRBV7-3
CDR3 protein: CASSLTIPNGEQFF
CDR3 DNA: TGTGCCAGCAGCTTAACGATCCCTAACGGTGAGCAGTTCTTC

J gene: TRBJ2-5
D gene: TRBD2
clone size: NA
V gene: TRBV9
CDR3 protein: CASSVEVAGGQETQYF
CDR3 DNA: TGTGCCAGCAGCGTAGAAGTAGCGGGGGGTCAAGAGACCCAGTACTTC

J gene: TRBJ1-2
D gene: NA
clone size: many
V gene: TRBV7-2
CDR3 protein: CASSLGVGVYGYTF
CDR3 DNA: TGTGCCAGCAGTTTAGGTGTAGGGGTTTATGGCTACACCTTC

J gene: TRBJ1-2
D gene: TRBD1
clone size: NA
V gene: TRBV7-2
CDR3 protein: CASSFYDRGFYGYTF
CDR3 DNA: TGTGCCAGCAGCTTTTACGACAGGGGGTTCTATGGCTACACCTTC

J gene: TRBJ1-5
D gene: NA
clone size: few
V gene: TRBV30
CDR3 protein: CAWAYSGDQPQHF
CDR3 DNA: TGTGCCTGGGCCTACTCAGGGGATCAGCCCCAGCATTTT

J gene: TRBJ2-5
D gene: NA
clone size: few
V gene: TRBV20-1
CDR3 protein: CSAGPPARITQETQYF
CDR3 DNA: TGCAGTGCTGGGCCGCCGGCCCGAATTACTCAAGAGACCCAGTACTTC

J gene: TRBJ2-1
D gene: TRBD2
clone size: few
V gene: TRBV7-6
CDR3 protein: CASSRGVAGDEQFF
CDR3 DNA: TGTGCCAGCAGCCGGGGGGTGGCGGGGGATGAGCAGTTCTTC

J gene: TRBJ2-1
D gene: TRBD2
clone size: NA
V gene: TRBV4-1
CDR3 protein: CASSQGSGREFF
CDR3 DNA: TGCGCCAGCAGCCAAGGGAGCGGGAGGGAGTTCTTC

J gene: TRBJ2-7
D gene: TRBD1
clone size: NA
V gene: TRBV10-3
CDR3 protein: CAIRGDRDPNYEQYF
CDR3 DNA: TGTGCCATCAGGGGGGACAGGGACCCCAACTACGAGCAGTACTTC

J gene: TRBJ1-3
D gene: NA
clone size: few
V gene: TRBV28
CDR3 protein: CASSPGVLSGNTIYF
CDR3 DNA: TGTGCCAGCAGCCCCGGAGTTCTCTCTGGAAACACCATATATTTT

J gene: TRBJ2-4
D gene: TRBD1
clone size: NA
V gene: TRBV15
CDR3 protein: CATSLWTGRYGQYF
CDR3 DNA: TGTGCCACCAGTCTCTGGACAGGACGCTACGGGCAGTACTTC

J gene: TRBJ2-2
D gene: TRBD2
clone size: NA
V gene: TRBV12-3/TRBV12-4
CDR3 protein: CASSGLGPTGELFF
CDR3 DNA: TGTGCCAGCAGTGGACTAGGGCCCACCGGGGAGCTGTTTTTT

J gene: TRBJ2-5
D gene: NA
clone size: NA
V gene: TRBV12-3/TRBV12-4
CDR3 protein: CASSSPPMKQYF
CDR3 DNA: TGTGCCAGCAGTTCCCCCCCAATGAAGCAGTACTTC